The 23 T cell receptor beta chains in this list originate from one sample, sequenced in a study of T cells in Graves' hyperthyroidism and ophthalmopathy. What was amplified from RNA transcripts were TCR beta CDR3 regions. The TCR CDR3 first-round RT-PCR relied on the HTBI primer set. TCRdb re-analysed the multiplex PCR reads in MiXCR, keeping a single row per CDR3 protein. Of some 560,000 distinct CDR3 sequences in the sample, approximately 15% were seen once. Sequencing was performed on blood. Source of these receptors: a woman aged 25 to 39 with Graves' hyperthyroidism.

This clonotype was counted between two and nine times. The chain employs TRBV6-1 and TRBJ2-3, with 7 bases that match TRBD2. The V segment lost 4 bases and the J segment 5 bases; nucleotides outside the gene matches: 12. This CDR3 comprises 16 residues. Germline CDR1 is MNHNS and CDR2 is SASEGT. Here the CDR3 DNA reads TGTGCCAGCAGTGTGATCCGGCGACTAGCCATAGATACGCAGTATTTT. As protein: CASSVIRRLAIDTQYF.

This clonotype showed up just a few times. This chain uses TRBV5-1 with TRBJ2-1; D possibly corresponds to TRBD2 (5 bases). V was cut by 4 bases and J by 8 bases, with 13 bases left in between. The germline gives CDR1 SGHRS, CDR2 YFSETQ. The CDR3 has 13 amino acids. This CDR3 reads CASSVAPGDEQFF. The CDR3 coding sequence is TGCGCCAGCAGCGTAGCGCCTGGGGATGAGCAGTTCTTC. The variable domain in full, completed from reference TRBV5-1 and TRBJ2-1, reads KAGVTQTPRYLIKTRGQQVTLSCSPISGHRSVSWYQQTPGQGLQFLFEYFSETQRNKGNFPGRFSGRQFSNSRSEMNVSTLELGDSALYLCASSVAPGDEQFFGPGTRLTVL.

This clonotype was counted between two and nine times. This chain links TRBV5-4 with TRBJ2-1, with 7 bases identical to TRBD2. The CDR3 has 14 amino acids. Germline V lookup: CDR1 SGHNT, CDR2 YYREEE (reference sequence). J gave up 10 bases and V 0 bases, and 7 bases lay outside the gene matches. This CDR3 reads CASSLGAGVGEQFF. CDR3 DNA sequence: TGTGCCAGCAGCTTGGGGGCGGGAGTAGGAGAGCAGTTCTTC. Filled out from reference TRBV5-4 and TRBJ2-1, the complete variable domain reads ETGVTQSPTHLIKTRGQQVTLRCSSQSGHNTVSWYQQALGQGPQFIFQYYREEENGRGNFPPRFSGLQFPNYSSELNVNALELDDSALYLCASSLGAGVGEQFFGPGTRLTVL.

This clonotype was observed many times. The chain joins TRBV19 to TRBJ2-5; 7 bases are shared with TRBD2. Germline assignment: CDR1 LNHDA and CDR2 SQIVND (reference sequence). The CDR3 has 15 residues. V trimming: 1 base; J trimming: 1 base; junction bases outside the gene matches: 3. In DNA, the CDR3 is TGTGCCAGTAGTATAGTGGCGGGAGTCCAAGAGACCCAGTACTTC. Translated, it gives CASSIVAGVQETQYF.

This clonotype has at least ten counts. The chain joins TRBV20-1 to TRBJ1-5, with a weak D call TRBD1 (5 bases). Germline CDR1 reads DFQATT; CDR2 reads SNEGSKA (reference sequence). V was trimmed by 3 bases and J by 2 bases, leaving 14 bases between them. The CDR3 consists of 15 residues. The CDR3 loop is CSARKPGGGNQPQHF. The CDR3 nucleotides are TGCAGTGCTAGGAAACCGGGGGGAGGCAATCAGCCCCAGCATTTT.

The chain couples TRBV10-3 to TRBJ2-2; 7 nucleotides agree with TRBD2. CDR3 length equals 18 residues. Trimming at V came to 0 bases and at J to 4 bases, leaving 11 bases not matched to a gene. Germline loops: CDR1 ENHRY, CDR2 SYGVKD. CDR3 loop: CAISESSAGTTSTGELFF. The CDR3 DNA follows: TGTGCCATCAGTGAGTCCTCGGCCGGGACTACTTCCACCGGGGAGCTGTTTTTT.

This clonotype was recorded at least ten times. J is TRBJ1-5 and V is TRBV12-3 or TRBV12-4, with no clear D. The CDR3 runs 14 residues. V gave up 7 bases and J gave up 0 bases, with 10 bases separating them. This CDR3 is CASTRQNSNQPQHF. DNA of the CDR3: TGTGCCAGCACTAGGCAGAATAGCAATCAGCCCCAGCATTTT.

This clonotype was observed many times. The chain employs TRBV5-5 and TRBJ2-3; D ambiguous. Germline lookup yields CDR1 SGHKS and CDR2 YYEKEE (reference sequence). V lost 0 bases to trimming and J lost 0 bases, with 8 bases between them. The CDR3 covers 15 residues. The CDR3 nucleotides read TGTGCCAGCAGCTTGGTCTATACTAGCACAGATACGCAGTATTTT. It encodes CASSLVYTSTDTQYF.

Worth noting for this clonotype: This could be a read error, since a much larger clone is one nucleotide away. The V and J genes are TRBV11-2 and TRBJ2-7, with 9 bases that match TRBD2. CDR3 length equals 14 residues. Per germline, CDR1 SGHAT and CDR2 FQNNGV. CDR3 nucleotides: TGTACCAGCAGCTTACAGGGACTAGCTGGGGAGCAGTACTTC. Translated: CTSSLQGLAGEQYF.

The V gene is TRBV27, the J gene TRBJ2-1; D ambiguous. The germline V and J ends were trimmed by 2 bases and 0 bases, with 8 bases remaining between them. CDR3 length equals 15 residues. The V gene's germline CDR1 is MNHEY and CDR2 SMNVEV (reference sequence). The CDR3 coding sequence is TGTGCCAGCAGTTTAATGGCCAGCTCCTACAATGAGCAGTTCTTC. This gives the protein CASSLMASSYNEQFF.

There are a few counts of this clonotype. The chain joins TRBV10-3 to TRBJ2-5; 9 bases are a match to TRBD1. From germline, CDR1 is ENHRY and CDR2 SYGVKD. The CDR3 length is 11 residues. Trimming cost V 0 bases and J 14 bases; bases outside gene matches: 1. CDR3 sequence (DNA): TGTGCCATCAGTGAGTCACAGGGGGCCTACTTC. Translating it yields CAISESQGAYF.

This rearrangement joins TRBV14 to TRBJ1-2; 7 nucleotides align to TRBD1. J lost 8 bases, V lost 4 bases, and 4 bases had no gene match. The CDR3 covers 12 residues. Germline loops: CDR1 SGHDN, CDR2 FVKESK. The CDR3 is CASSRDSHGYTF. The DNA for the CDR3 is TGTGCCAGCAGCCGGGACAGCCACGGCTACACCTTC.

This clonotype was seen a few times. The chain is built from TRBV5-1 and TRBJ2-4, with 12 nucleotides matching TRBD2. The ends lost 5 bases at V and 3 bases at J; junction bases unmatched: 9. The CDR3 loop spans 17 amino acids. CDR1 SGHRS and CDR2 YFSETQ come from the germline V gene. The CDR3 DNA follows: TGCGCCAGCAGACCAGGACTAGCGGGGAGGGACAAAAACATTCAGTACTTC. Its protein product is CASRPGLAGRDKNIQYF.

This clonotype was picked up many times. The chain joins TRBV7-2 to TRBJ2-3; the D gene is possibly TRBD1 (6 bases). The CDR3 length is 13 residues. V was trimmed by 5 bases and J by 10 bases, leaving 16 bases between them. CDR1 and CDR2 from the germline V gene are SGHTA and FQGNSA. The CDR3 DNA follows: TGTGCCAGCAGCGTTAACAGGGATTCAGCGCAGTATTTT. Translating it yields CASSVNRDSAQYF.

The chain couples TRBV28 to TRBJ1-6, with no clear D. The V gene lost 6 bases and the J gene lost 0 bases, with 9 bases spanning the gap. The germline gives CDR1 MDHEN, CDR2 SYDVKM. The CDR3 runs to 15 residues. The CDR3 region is CASSYQSSYNSPLHF. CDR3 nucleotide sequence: TGTGCCAGCAGCTATCAGTCCTCCTATAATTCACCCCTCCACTTT.

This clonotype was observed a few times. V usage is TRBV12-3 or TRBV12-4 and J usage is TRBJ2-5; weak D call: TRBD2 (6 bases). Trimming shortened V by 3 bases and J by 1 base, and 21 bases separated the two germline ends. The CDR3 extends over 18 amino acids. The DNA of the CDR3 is TGTGCCAGCAGTTTTAGGCAGGGAGGAACGACTAGCCAAGAGACCCAGTACTTC. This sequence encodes CASSFRQGGTTSQETQYF.

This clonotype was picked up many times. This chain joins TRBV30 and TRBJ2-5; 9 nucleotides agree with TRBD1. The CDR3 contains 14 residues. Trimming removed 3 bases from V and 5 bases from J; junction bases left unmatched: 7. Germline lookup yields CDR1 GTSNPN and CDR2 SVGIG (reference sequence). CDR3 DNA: TGTGCCTGGAGCACCGGGACAGGGAGGGAGACCCAGTACTTC. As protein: CAWSTGTGRETQYF.

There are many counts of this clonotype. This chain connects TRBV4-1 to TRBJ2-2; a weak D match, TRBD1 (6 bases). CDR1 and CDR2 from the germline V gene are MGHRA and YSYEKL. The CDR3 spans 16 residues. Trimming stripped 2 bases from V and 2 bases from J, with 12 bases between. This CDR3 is CASSQLTGHNTGELFF. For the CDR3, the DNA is TGCGCCAGCAGCCAACTCACGGGACACAACACCGGGGAGCTGTTTTTT.

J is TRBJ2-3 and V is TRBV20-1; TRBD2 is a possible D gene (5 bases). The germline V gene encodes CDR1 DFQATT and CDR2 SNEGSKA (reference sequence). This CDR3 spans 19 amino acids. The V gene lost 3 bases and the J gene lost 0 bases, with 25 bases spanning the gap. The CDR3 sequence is CSASGRVGFRGSSTDTQYF. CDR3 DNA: TGCAGTGCTAGTGGCCGAGTGGGGTTCAGAGGGAGTAGCACAGATACGCAGTATTTT.

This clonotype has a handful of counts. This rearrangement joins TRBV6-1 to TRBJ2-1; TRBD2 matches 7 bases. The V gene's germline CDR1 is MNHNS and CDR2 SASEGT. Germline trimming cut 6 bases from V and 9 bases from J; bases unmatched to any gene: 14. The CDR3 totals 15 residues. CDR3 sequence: CASRGEEREPVEQFF. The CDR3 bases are TGTGCCAGCAGGGGTGAGGAGCGGGAACCGGTTGAGCAGTTCTTC.

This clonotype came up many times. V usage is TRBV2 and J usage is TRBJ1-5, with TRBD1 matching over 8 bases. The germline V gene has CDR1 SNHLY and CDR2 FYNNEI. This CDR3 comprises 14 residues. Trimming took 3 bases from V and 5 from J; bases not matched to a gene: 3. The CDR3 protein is CASSDTGGDQPQHF. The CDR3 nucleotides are TGTGCCAGCAGTGACACAGGGGGGGATCAGCCCCAGCATTTT.

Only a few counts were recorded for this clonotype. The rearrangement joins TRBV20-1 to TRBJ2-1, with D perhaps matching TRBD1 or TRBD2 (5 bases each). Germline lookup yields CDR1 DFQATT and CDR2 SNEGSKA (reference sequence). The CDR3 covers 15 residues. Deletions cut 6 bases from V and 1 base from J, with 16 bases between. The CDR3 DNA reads TGCAGTGCCCGAGGGGCTCCAGAATCCTACAATGAGCAGTTCTTC. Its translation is CSARGAPESYNEQFF.

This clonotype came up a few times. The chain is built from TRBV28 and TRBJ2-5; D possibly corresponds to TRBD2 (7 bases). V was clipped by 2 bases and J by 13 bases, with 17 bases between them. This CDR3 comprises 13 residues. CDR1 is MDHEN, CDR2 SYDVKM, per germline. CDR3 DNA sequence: TGTGCCAGCAGTTTACAAGACGGGGGGCGTCGGTACTTC. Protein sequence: CASSLQDGGRRYF.